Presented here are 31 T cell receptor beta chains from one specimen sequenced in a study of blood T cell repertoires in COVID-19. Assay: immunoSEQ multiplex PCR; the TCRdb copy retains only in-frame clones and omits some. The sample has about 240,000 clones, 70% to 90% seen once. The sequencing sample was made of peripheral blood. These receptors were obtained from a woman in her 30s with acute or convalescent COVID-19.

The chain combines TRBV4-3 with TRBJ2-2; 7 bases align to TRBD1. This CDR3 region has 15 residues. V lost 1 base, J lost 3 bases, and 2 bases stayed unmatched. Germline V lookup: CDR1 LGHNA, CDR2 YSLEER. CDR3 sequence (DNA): TGCGCCAGCAGCCAAGGGGACAGATACACCGGGGAGCTGTTTTTT. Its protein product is CASSQGDRYTGELFF.

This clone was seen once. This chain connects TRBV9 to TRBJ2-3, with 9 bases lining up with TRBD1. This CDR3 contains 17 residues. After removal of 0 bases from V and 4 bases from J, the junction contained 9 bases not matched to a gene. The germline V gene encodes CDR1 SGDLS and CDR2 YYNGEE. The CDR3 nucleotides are TGTGCCAGCAGCGTAGCTGGGACAGGGTTTGGTCCAGATACGCAGTATTTT. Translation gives CASSVAGTGFGPDTQYF.

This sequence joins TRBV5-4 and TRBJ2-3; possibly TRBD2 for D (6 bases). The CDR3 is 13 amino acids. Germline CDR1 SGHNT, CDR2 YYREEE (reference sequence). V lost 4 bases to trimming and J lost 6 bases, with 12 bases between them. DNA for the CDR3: TGTGCCAGCAGCCAAGGAGGGTGGGATACGCAGTATTTT. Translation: CASSQGGWDTQYF. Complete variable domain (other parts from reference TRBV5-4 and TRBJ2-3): ETGVTQSPTHLIKTRGQQVTLRCSSQSGHNTVSWYQQALGQGPQFIFQYYREEENGRGNFPPRFSGLQFPNYSSELNVNALELDDSALYLCASSQGGWDTQYFGPGTRLTVL.

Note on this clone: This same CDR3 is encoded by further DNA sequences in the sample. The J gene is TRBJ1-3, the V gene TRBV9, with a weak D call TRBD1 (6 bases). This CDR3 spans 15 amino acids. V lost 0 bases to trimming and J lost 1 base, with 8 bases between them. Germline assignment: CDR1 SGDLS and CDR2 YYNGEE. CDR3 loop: CASSVVGGSGNTIYF. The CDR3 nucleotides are TGTGCCAGCAGCGTAGTAGGGGGATCTGGAAACACCATATATTTT. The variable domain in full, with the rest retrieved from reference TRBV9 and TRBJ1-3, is DSGVTQTPKHLITATGQRVTLRCSPRSGDLSVYWYQQSLDQGLQFLIQYYNGEERAKGNILERFSAQQFPDLHSELNLSSLELGDSALYFCASSVVGGSGNTIYFGEGSWLTVV.

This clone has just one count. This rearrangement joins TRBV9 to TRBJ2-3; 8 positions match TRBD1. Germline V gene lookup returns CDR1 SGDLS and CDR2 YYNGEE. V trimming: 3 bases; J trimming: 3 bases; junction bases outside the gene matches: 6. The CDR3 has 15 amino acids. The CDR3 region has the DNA TGTGCCAGCAGCGAGGAGGACAGGGATACAGATACGCAGTATTTT. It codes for CASSEEDRDTDTQYF.

CDR3 sequence (DNA): TGCGCCAGCAGCTTAGGGGCTGGGGCCAACGTCCTGACTTTC. It codes for CASSLGAGANVLTF. The rearrangement joins TRBV5-1 to TRBJ2-6; D is perhaps TRBD1 (5 bases). The CDR3 contains 14 residues. Deletions cut 2 bases from V and 2 bases from J, with 5 bases between. Per the germline V gene, CDR1 is SGHRS and CDR2 is YFSETQ.

The CDR3: CASSKRTGGAGNTIYF. CDR3 coding DNA: TGTGCCAGCAGCAAACGGACAGGGGGCGCTGGAAACACCATATATTTT. The V gene is TRBV21-1, the J gene TRBJ1-3; the listed D gene, TRBD1, was not tested against the DNA. TRBV21-1 is reported as a pseudogene. The CDR3 is 16 amino acids.

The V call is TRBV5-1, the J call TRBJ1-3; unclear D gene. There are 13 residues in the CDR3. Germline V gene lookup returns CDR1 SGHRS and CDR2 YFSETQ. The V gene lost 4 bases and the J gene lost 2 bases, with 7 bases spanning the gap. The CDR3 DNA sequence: TGCGCCAGCAGCCAGTCCCCTGGAAACACCATATATTTT. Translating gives CASSQSPGNTIYF.

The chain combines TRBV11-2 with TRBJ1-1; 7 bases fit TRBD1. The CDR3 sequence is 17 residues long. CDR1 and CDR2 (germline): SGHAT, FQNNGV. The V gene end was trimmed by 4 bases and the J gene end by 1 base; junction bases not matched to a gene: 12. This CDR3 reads CASSSPGGGYGNTEAFF. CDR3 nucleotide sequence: TGTGCCAGCAGCTCTCCGGGAGGGGGCTACGGGAACACTGAAGCTTTCTTT. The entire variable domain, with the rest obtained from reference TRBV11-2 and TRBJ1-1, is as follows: EAGVAQSPRYKIIEKRQSVAFWCNPISGHATLYWYQQILGQGPKLLIQFQNNGVVDDSQLPKDRFSAERLKGVDSTLKIQPAKLEDSAVYLCASSSPGGGYGNTEAFFGQGTRLTVV.

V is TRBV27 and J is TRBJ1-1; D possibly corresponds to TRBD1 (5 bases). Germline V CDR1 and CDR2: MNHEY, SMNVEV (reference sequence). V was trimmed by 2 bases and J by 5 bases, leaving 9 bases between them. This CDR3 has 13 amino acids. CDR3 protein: CASSLQGGTEAFF. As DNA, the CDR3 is TGTGCCAGCAGTTTACAGGGCGGAACTGAAGCTTTCTTT.

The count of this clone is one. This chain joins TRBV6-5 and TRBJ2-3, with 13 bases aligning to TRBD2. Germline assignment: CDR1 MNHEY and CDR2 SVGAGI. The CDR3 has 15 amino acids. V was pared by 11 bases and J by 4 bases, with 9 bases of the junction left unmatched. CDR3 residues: CAAGVLAGGADTQYF. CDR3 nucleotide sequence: TGTGCCGCAGGGGTACTAGCGGGAGGGGCAGATACGCAGTATTTT.

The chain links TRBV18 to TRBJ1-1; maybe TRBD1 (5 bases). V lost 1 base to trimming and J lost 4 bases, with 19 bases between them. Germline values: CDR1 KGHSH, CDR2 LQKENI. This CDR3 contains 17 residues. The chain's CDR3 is CASSPRLGQGGTTEAFF. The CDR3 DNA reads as TGTGCCAGCTCACCACGGTTGGGCCAGGGAGGAACCACTGAAGCTTTCTTT.

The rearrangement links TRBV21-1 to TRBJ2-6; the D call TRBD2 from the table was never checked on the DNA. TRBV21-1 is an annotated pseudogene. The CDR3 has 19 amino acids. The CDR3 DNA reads TGTGCCAGCAGCAGCGGAAAGCTTGCCGGCTCGGTGGGGGCCAACGTCCTGACTTTC. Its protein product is CASSSGKLAGSVGANVLTF.

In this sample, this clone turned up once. CDR3 protein: CASGPMISGEKLFF. The CDR3 nucleotides are TGTGCCAGCGGTCCAATGATAAGCGGTGAAAAACTGTTTTTT. This rearrangement joins TRBV6-5 to TRBJ1-4, with D unresolved. The CDR3 loop spans 14 amino acids. Per the germline V gene, CDR1 is MNHEY and CDR2 is SVGAGI. Trimming left V 8 bases short and J 7 bases short, with 17 bases between.

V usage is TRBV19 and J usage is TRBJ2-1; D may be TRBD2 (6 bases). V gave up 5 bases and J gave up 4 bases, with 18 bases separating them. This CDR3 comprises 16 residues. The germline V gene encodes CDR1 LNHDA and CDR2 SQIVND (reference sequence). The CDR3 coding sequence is TGTGCCAGTAGTTCCCAGGCGGGGTCTTCGTACAATGAGCAGTTCTTC. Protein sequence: CASSSQAGSSYNEQFF.

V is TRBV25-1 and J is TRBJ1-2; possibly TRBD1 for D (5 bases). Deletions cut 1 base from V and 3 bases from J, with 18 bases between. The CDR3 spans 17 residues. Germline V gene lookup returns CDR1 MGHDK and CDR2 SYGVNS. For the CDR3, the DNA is TGTGCCAGCAGTGAATGGAGGGAAGGGGAAACCGACTATGGCTACACCTTC. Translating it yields CASSEWREGETDYGYTF.

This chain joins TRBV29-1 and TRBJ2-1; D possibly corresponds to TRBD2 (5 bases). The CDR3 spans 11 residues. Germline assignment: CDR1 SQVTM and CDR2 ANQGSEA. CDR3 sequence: CSMEVYNEQFF. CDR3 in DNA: TGCAGTATGGAGGTATACAATGAGCAGTTCTTC.

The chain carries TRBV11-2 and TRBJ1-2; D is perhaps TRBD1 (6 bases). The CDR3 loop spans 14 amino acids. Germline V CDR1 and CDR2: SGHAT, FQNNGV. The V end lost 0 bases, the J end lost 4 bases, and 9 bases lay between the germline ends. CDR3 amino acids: CASSLETTGYGYTF. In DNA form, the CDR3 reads TGTGCCAGCAGCTTAGAGACGACAGGCTATGGCTACACCTTC.

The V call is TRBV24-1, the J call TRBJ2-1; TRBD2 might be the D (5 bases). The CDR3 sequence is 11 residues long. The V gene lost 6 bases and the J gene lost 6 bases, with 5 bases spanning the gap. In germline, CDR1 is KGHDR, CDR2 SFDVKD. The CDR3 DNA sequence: TGTGCCACCAGTCGGGGCAATGAGCAGTTCTTC. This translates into CATSRGNEQFF.

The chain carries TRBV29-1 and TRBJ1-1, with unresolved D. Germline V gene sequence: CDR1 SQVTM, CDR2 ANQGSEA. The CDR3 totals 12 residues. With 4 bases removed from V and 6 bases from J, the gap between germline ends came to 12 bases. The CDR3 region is CSVARLNAEAFF. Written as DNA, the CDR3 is TGCAGCGTTGCCAGACTTAACGCTGAAGCTTTCTTT.

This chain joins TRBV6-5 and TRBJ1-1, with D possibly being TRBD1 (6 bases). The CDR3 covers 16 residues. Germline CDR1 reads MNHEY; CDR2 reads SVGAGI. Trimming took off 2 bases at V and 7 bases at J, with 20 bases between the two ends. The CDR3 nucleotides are TGTGCCAGCAGTTACGGTAGGGGGGGCCGTACCCTTGAAGCTTTCTTT. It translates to CASSYGRGGRTLEAFF.

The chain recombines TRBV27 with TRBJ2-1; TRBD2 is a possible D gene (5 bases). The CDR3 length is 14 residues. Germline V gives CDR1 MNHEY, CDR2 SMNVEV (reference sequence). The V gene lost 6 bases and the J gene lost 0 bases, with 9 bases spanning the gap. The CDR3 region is CASRERGSYNEQFF. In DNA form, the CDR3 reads TGTGCCAGCAGAGAACGGGGCTCCTACAATGAGCAGTTCTTC.

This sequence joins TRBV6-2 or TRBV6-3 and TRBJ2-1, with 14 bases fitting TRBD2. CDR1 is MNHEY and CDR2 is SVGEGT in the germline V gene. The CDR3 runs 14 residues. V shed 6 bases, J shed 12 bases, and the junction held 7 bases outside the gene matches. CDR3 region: CASSSGLAGVLQFF. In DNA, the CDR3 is TGTGCCAGCAGCTCGGGACTAGCGGGAGTTCTGCAGTTCTTC.

The CDR3 reads CASSPIRRADTYEQYF. The CDR3 DNA is TGCGCCAGCAGCCCGATTCGGAGGGCCGATACCTACGAGCAGTACTTC. This chain connects TRBV5-1 to TRBJ2-7; a weak D match, TRBD2 (6 bases). The germline V gene encodes CDR1 SGHRS and CDR2 YFSETQ. The CDR3 is 16 amino acids. V dropped 4 bases and J dropped 2 bases, with 19 bases sitting between them. Looking up the rest from reference TRBV5-1 and TRBJ2-7 gives the full variable domain: KAGVTQTPRYLIKTRGQQVTLSCSPISGHRSVSWYQQTPGQGLQFLFEYFSETQRNKGNFPGRFSGRQFSNSRSEMNVSTLELGDSALYLCASSPIRRADTYEQYFGPGTRLTVT.

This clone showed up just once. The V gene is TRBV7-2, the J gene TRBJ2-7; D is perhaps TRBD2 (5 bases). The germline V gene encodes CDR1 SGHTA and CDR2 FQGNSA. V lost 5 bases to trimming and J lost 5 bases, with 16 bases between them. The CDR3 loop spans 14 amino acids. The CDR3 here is CASSREMRANEQYF. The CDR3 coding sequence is TGTGCCAGCAGCCGCGAGATGAGGGCTAACGAGCAGTACTTC.

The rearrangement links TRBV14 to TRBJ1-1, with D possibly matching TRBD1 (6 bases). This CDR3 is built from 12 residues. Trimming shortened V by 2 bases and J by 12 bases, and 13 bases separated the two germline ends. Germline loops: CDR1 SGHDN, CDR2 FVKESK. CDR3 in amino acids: CASSQNRVLSFF. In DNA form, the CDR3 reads TGTGCCAGCAGCCAAAACAGGGTTTTGTCTTTCTTT.

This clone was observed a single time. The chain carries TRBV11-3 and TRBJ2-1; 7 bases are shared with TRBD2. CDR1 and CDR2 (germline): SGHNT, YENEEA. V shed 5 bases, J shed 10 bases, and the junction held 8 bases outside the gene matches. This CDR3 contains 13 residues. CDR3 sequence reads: CASSALTSVEQFF. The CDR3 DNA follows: TGTGCCAGCAGCGCCTTAACTAGCGTGGAGCAGTTCTTC.

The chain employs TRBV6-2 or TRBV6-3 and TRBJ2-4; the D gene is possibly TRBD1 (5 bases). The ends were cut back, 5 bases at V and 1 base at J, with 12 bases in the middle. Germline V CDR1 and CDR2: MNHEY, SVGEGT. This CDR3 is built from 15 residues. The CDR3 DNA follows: TGTGCCAGCAGTCGCCCAGGGTTGGCCAAAAACATTCAGTACTTC. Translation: CASSRPGLAKNIQYF.

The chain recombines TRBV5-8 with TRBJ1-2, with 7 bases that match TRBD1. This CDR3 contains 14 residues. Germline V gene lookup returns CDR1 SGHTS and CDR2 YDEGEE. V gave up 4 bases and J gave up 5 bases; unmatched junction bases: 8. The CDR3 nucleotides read TGTGCCAGCAGCATCCGGACAGGACCATATGGCTACACCTTC. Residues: CASSIRTGPYGYTF.

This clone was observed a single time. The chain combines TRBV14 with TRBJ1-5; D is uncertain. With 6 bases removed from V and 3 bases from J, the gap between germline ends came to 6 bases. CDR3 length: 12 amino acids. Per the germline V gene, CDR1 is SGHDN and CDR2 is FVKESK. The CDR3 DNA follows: TGTGCCAGCAGGCGGCCCAATCAGCCCCAGCATTTT. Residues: CASRRPNQPQHF.

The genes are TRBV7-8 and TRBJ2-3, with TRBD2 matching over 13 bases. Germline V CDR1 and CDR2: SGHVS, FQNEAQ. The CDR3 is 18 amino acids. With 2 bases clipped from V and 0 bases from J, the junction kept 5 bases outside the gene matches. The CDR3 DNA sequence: TGTGCCAGCAGCTTAAGGACTAGCGGGAGTTCTAGCACAGATACGCAGTATTTT. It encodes CASSLRTSGSSSTDTQYF.